This record concerns one T cell receptor (beta chain) sequence. As yet, its antigen is unknown. Next came a second PCR, run for about 7 to 12 cycles, which used a sample-barcoded 5' primer along with a J-beta primer mix. Via MiXCR, TCRdb re-called the 5' RACE reads, giving one row per CDR3 protein. This table holds about 780,000 distinct CDR3 sequences, less than 60% found once. This record comes from a study of blood T cells in healthy people across ages. Study-wide results and limits: The percentage of naive T cells correlated strongly with TCR beta diversity. Observed TCR beta diversity per million T cells went down as age went up. This fall followed a roughly linear course with age.

The CDR3 contains 13 residues. V was trimmed by 5 bases and J by 3 bases, leaving 9 bases between them. Germline V gene data show CDR1 as SGHTA and CDR2 as FQGNSA. No fewer than 6 million PBMCs went into each sample. The TCR sequence derives from a man older than 75 in good health. The chain has TRBV7-2 and TRBJ2-3; D not resolved. Input material: blood. This CDR3 reads CASSRPLTDTQYF. Here the CDR3 DNA reads TGTGCCAGCAGCCGACCACTTACAGATACGCAGTATTTT.